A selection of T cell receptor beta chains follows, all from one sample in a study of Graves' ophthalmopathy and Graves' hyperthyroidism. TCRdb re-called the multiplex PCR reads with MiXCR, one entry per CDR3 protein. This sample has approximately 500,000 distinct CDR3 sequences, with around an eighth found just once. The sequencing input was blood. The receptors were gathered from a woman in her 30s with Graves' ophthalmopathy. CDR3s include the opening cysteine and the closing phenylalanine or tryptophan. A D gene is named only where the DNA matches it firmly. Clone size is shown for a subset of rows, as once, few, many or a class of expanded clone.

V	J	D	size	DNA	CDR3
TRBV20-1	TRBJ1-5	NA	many	TGCAGTGCTATTGTGCGGAGCAATCAGCCCCAGCATTTT	CSAIVRSNQPQHF
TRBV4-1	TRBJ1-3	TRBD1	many	TGCGCCAGCAGCCAAGATGGGACAGGGTGGGACACCATATATTTT	CASSQDGTGWDTIYF
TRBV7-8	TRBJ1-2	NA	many	TGTGCCAGCAGCGCCGACGGAGCGAGGTGGGATGGCTACACCTTC	CASSADGARWDGYTF
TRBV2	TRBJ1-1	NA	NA	TGTGCCAGCAGTCCCCGGGGAGAGAACACTGAAGCTTTCTTT	CASSPRGENTEAFF
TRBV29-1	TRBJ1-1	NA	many	TGCAGCGTTGAAGAGGACAGCTGGAACACTGAAGCTTTCTTT	CSVEEDSWNTEAFF
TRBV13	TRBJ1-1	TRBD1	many	TGTGCCAGCAGGGATACGACTAGGGGACAGGAAGCTTTCTTT	CASRDTTRGQEAFF
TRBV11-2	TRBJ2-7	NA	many	TGTGCCAGCAGCTCTATCCACGAATCTTACGAGCAGTACTTC	CASSSIHESYEQYF
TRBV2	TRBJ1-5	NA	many	TGTGCCAGCAGTGAAGGAATAGGCAATCAGCCCCAGCATTTT	CASSEGIGNQPQHF
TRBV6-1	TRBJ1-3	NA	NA	TGTGCCAGCAGTGACCGATCCTCCTCTGGAAACACCATATATTTT	CASSDRSSSGNTIYF
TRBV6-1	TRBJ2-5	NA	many	TGTGCCAGCAGCACCGGGACTGGCTCAAGAGAGACCCAGTACTTC	CASSTGTGSRETQYF
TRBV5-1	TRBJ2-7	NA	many	TGCGCCAGCAGTTCGGACAGTCCCGAGCAGTACTTC	CASSSDSPEQYF
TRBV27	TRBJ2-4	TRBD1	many	TGTGCCAGCTGGGAGACAGGGAGTTTGAAAAACATTCAGTACTTC	CASWETGSLKNIQYF
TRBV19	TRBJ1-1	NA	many	TGTGCCACCCTCGACTGGAACACTGAAGCTTTCTTT	CATLDWNTEAFF
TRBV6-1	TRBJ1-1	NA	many	TGTGCCAGCAAACTCGGACGGGGAGGGACAAACACTGAAGCTTTCTTT	CASKLGRGGTNTEAFF